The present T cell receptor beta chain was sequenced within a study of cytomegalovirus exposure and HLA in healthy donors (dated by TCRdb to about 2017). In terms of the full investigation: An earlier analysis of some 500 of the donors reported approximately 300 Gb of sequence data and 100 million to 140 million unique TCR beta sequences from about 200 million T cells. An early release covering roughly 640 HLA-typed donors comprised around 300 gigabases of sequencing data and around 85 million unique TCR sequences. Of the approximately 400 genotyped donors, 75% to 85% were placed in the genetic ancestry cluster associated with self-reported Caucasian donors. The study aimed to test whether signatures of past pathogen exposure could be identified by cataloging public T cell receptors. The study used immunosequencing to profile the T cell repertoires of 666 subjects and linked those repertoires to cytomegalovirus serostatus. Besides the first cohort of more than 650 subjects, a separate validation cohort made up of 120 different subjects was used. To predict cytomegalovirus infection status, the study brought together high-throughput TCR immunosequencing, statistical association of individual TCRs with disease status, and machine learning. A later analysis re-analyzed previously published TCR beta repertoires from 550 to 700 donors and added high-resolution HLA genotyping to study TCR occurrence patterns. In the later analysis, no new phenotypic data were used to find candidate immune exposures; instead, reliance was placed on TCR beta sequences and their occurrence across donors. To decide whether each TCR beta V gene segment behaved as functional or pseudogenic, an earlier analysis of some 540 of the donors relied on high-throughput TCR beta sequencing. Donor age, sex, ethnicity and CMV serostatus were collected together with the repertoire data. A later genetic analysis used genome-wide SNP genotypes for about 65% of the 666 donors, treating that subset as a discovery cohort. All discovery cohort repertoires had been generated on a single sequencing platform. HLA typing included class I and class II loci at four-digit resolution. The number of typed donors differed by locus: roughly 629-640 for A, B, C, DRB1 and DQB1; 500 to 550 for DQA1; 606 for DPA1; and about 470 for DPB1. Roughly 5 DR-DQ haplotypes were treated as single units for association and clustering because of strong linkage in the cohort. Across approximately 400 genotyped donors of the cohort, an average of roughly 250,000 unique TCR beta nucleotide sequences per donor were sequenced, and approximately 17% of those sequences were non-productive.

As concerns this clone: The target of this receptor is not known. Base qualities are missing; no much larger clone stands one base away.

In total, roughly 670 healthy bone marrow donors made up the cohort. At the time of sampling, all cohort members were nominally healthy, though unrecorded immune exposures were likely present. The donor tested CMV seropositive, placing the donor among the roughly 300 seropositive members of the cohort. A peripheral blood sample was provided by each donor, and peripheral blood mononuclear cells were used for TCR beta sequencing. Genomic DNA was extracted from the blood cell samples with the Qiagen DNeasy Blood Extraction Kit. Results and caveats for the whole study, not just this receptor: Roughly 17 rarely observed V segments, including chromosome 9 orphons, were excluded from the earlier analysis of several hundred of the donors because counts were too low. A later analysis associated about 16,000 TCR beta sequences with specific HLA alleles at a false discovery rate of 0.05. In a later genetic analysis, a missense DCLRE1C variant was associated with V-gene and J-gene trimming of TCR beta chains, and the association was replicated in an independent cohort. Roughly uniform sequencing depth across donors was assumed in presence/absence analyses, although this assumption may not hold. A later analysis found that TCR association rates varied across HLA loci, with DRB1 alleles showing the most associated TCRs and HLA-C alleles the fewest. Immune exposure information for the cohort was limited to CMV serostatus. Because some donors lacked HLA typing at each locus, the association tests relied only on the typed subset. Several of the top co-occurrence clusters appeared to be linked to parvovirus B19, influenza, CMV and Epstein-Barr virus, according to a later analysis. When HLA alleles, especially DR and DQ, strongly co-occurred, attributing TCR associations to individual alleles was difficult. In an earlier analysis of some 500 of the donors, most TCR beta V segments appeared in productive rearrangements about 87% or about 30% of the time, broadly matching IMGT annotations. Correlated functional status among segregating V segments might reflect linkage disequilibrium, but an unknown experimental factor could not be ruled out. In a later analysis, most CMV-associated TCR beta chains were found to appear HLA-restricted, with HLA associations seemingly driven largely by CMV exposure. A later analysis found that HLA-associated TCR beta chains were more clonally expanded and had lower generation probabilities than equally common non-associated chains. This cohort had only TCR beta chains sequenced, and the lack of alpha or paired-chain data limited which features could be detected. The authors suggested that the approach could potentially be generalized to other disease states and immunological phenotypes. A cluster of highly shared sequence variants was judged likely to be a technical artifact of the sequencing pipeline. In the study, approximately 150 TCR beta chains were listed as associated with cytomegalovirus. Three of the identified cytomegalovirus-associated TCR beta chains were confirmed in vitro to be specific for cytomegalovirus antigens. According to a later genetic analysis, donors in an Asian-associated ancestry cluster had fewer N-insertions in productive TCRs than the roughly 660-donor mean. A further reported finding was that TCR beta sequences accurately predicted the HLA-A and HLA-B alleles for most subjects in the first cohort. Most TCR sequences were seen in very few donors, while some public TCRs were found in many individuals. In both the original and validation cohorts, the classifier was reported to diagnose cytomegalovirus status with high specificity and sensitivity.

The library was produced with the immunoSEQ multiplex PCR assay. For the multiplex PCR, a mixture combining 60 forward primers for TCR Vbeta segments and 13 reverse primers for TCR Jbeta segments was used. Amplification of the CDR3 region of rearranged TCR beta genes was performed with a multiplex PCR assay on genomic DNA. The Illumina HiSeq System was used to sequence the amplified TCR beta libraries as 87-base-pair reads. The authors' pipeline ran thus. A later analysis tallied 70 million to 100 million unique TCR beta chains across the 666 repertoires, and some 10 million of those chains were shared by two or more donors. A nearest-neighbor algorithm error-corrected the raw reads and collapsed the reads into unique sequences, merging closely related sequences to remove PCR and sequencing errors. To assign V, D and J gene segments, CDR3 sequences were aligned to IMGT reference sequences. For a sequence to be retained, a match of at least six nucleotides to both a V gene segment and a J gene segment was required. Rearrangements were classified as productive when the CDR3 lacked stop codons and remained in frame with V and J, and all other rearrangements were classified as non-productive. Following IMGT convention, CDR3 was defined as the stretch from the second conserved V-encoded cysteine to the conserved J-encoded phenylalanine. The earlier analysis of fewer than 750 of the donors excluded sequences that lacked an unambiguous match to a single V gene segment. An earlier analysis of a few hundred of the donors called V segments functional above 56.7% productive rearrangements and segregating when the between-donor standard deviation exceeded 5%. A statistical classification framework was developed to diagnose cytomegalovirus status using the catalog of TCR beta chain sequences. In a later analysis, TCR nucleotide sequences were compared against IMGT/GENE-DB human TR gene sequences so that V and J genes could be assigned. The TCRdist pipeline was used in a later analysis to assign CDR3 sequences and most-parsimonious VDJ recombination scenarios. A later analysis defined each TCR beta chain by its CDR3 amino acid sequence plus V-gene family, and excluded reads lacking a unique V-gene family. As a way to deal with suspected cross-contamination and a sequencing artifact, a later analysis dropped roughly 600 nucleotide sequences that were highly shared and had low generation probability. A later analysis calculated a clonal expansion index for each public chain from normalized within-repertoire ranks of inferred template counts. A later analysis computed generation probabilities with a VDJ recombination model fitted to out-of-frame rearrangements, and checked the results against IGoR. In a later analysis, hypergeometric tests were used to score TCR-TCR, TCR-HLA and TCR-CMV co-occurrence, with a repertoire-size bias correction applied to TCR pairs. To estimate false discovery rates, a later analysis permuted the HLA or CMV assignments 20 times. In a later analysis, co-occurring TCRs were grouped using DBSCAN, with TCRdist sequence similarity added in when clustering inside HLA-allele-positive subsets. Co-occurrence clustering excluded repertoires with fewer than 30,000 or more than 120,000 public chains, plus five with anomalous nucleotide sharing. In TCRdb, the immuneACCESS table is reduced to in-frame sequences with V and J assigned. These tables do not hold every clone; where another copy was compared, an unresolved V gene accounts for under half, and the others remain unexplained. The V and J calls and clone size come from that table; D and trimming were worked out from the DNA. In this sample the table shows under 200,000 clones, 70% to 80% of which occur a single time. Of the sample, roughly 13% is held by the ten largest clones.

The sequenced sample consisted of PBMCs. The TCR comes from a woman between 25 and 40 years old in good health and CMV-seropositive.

The CDR3 in this case is CASSFRVSGANVLTF. The bases are TGTGCCAGCAGTTTCAGGGTTTCTGGGGCCAACGTCCTGACTTTC. The receptor chain draws on TRBV11-2 and TRBJ2-6, with TRBD1 perhaps the D gene, on 5 matching bases. Its CDR3 holds 15 amino acids, cysteine through phenylalanine. The sequence is cut down to CDR3 DNA, 45 bases in frame from base 1. The V and J ends are trimmed by 6 bases and 1 base, leaving 10 bases between them. The germline V gene provides CDR1 SGHAT and CDR2 FQNNGV.